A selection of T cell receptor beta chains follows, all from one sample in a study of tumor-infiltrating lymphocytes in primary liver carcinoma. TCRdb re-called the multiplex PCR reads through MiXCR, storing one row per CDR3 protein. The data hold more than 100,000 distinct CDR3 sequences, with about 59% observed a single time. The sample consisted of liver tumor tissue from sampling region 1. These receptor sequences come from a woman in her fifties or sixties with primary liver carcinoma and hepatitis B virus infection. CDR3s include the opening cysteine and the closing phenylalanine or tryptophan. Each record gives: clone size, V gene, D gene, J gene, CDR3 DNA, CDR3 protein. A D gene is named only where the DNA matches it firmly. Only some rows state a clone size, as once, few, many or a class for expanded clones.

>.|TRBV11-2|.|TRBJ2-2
TGTGCCAGTAGCATAACAGTGTGCGCCGGGGACCTGTTTTTT
CASSITVCAGDLFF
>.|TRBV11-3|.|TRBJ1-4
TGTGCCAGCAGCGTCAGCGGACCTAATGAAAAACTGTTTTTT
CASSVSGPNEKLFF
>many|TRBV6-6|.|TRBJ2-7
TGTGCCAGCAGTAGTGGTTTGGGCTACGAGCAGTACTTC
CASSSGLGYEQYF
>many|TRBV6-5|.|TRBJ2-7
TGTGCCAGCAGTCGACACGGAGGGAGCCTCTCCTACGAGCAGTACTTC
CASSRHGGSLSYEQYF
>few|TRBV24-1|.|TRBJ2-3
TGTGCCACCAGTGAACGGACCCGCACAGATACGCAGTATTTT
CATSERTRTDTQYF
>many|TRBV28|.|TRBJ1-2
TGTGCCAGCAGCTACAGGGCAGTTAACTATGGCTACACCTTC
CASSYRAVNYGYTF
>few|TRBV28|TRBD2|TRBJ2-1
TGTGCCAGCAGTTTAGCTAGCGGGAGGGCCAGGGAGCAGTTCTTC
CASSLASGRAREQFF
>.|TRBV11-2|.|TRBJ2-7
TGTGCCAGCAGCTTACAGGGGTTGGCCCAGCAGTACTTC
CASSLQGLAQQYF
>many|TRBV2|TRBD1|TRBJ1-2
TGTGCCAGCAGCTCAGCCGTCGGACAGGGCTATGGCTACACCTTC
CASSSAVGQGYGYTF
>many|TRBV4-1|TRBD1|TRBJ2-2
TGCGCCAGCAGCCAAGAAGCGGGACAGGGCGCCGGGGAGCTGTTTTTT
CASSQEAGQGAGELFF
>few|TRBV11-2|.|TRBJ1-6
TGTGCTAGCAGCTTAGTTCGCGGGACTAGAAATTCACCCCTCCACTTT
CASSLVRGTRNSPLHF
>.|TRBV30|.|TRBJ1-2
TGTGCCCGGAGTGTACGGGGGTATGACTATGGCTACACCTTC
CARSVRGYDYGYTF
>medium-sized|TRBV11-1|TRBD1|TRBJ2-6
TGTGCCAGCAGCGCCAGGACAGGGACTCCTGGGGCCAACGTCCTGACTTTC
CASSARTGTPGANVLTF
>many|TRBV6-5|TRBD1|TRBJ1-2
TGTGCCAGCAGGACAGGGCCCTATGGCTACACCTTC
CASRTGPYGYTF
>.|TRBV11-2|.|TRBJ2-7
TGTGCCAGCAGCTTAGCGGGGGTCAGCCGTGGGTATGAGCAGTACTTC
CASSLAGVSRGYEQYF
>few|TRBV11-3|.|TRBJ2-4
TGCGCCAGCAGCTTCGAGGGGACCCGCAAAGACATTCAGTACTTC
CASSFEGTRKDIQYF
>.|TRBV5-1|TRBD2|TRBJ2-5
TGCGCCAGCAGCTTAACTAGCGGGAGGGCCGCGGGGTACCAAGAGACCCAGTACTTC
CASSLTSGRAAGYQETQYF
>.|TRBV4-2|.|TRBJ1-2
TGTACCAGCAGCCAAGAAGGGGGTGCTTCCTATGGCTATACCTTC
CTSSQEGGASYGYTF